The rows below give T cell receptor beta chains drawn from one sample of a study of blood T cell repertoires in COVID-19. Data came from immunoSEQ multiplex PCR; TCRdb stores just in-frame clones and leaves some out. The sample lists over 70,000 clones, approximately 82% occurring once. Sequences were obtained from peripheral blood. The receptors stem from a man in his 60s with acute or convalescent COVID-19. CDR3s include the opening cysteine and the closing phenylalanine or tryptophan. A D gene is named only where the DNA matches it firmly. Rows may omit the clone size; those that give it use once, few, many or a size class.

d_gene | j_gene | abundance | v_gene | CDR3aa | CDR3nt
. | TRBJ1-5 | . | TRBV2 | CASSRQAFANQPQHF | TGTGCCAGCAGTCGCCAGGCCTTCGCGAATCAGCCCCAGCATTTT
TRBD1 | TRBJ1-2 | . | TRBV5-3 | CARSGGQGLWNGYTF | TGTGCCAGAAGCGGAGGACAGGGTCTTTGGAATGGCTACACCTTC
. | TRBJ2-3 | . | TRBV4-3 | CASSQGPGDTQYF | TGCGCCAGCAGCCAGGGCCCCGGCGATACGCAGTATTTT
TRBD1 | TRBJ2-2 | . | TRBV6-5 | CASSPDRGTGELFF | TGTGCCAGCAGCCCCGACAGGGGCACCGGGGAGCTGTTTTTT
TRBD2 | TRBJ2-1 | . | TRBV7-2 | CASSLGGSGGFDEQFF | TGTGCCAGCAGCTTAGGTGGTAGCGGGGGGTTCGATGAGCAGTTCTTC
TRBD1 | TRBJ1-2 | . | TRBV5-1 | CASSLEGQGDYGYTF | TGCGCCAGCAGCTTGGAAGGACAGGGAGACTATGGCTACACCTTC
. | TRBJ2-3 | . | TRBV11-2 | CASSIQGTDTQYF | TGTGCCAGCAGCATCCAGGGTACCGATACGCAGTATTTT
. | TRBJ1-2 | few | TRBV28 | CASSFWSKGVHGYTF | TGTGCCAGCAGTTTTTGGTCGAAGGGGGTACATGGCTACACCTTC
. | TRBJ1-5 | . | TRBV7-2 | CASSPGNAKSQPQHF | TGTGCCAGCAGCCCTGGTAATGCAAAGAGTCAGCCCCAGCATTTT
. | TRBJ2-1 | few | TRBV6-2/TRBV6-3 | CASSLEASYNEQFF | TGTGCCAGCAGTTTGGAGGCTTCCTACAATGAGCAGTTCTTC
TRBD1 | TRBJ1-6 | few | TRBV2 | CATAGQGNSPLHF | TGTGCCACAGCGGGACAGGGAAATTCACCCCTCCACTTT
TRBD2 | TRBJ2-7 | . | TRBV2 | CASRPSGRALYEQYF | TGTGCCAGCAGACCTAGCGGGAGGGCCCTCTACGAGCAGTACTTC
. | TRBJ2-7 | few | TRBV18 | CASSQSGPLSYEQYF | TGTGCCAGCTCACAAAGCGGGCCGCTATCCTACGAGCAGTACTTC
. | TRBJ1-2 | once | TRBV5-5 | CASSLGQLQGWGYTF | TGTGCCAGCAGCTTGGGCCAGCTTCAGGGCTGGGGCTACACCTTC
TRBD1 | TRBJ1-2 | once | TRBV7-9 | CASSPGQGLEGYTF | TGTGCCAGCAGCCCCGGACAGGGTTTGGAGGGCTACACCTTC
TRBD2 | TRBJ2-7 | few | TRBV28 | CASSTLQGQREGGYEQYF | TGTGCCAGCAGTACACTCCAAGGACAGCGGGAGGGAGGATACGAGCAGTACTTC